This T cell receptor (beta chain) is drawn from a study of OX40 agonist ivuxolimab in advanced cancers. About the study: An agonistic human IgG2 monoclonal antibody against OX40 (CD134) was given. Partial responses occurred in three patients (one hepatocellular carcinoma, two cutaneous melanoma).

A remark on this clone: Its antigen is still unknown.

Produced via immunoSEQ multiplex PCR; TCRdb's table is partial and in-frame only. The repertoire holds more than 10,000 clones, roughly two thirds seen once, with approximately 26% in the top ten. The sampling schedule covered blood at baseline, cycle 4 day 1, and cycle 7 day 1. Notes on the study in general: In the 0.1 to 3.0 mg/kg range, CD4+ and CD8+ blood T cells had expanded clonally by week 6.

The TCR sequence derives from an adult with an advanced solid tumor such as melanoma, head and neck, liver or kidney cancer. Sequenced here: CD4+ or CD8+ T cells sorted from blood, sampled in a trial of the OX40 agonist ivuxolimab.

The CDR3 coding sequence is TGTGCCAGCAGCATGACTAGCGGGGATCTTGAGACCCAGTACTTC. It codes for CASSMTSGDLETQYF. The chain couples TRBV7-9 to TRBJ2-5; 11 bases are a match to TRBD2. V lost 5 bases and J lost 5; bases outside the gene matches: 7. The germline gives CDR1 SEHNR, CDR2 FQNEAQ (reference sequence). The CDR3 length is 15 residues. Full variable domain (outside the CDR3, taken from reference TRBV7-9 and TRBJ2-5): DTGVSQNPRHKITKRGQNVTFRCDPISEHNRLYWYRQTLGQGPEFLTYFQNEAQLEKSRLLSDRFSAERPKGSFSTLEIQRTEQGDSAMYLCASSMTSGDLETQYFGPGTRLLVL.